A single sample is the source of the 25 T cell receptor beta chains below, sequenced in a study of beta chain features in type 1 diabetes. TCRB transcripts that were expressed got sequenced, as all of the isolated RNA had been reverse transcribed. Some clones are missing from TCRdb's copy, which holds only in-frame ones; the method was immunoSEQ multiplex PCR. The table includes approximately 470,000 clones, roughly 31% detected once. The sequencing sample was made of naive CD4+ T cells from blood. These receptors were taken from a man younger than 35 in good health.

The chain is built from TRBV30 and TRBJ2-4; TRBD2 might be the D (5 bases). The CDR3 covers 13 residues. CDR1 is GTSNPN, CDR2 SVGIG, per germline (reference sequence). Trimming stripped 1 base from V and 6 bases from J, with 10 bases between. As DNA, the CDR3 is TGTGCCTGGAGTGGAGGGAAGGGAAACATTCAGTACTTC. Its protein is CAWSGGKGNIQYF.

V and J are TRBV7-9 and TRBJ2-5; no reliable D call. The CDR3 sequence is 14 residues long. From germline, CDR1 is SEHNR and CDR2 FQNEAQ (reference sequence). Deletions cut 4 bases from V and 1 base from J, with 10 bases between. DNA for the CDR3: TGTGCCAGCAGCTACCGGGCCCTCCAAGAGACCCAGTACTTC. Translation: CASSYRALQETQYF.

A few counts support this clone. The rearrangement joins TRBV14 to TRBJ1-1, with D tentatively TRBD1 (6 bases). The V gene's germline CDR1 is SGHDN and CDR2 FVKESK. Between the trimmed V and J ends, which lost 4 bases and 0 bases, there was a span of 6 bases. The CDR3 runs to 13 residues. CDR3 residues: CASSRTVNTEAFF. CDR3 sequence (DNA): TGTGCCAGCAGCCGGACAGTGAACACTGAAGCTTTCTTT.

This clone was detected only a few times. V usage is TRBV27 and J usage is TRBJ2-1; D remains ambiguous. The CDR3 runs to 14 residues. Germline V gene data show CDR1 as MNHEY and CDR2 as SMNVEV (reference sequence). Trimming left V 3 bases short and J 2 bases short, with 8 bases between. In DNA, the CDR3 is TGTGCCAGCAGTTTCGAGAGGCCCTACAATGAGCAGTTCTTC. As protein: CASSFERPYNEQFF.

This chain joins TRBV7-2 and TRBJ2-3, with D possibly being TRBD2 (6 bases). V gave up 2 bases and J gave up 5 bases, with 14 bases separating them. Germline V gives CDR1 SGHTA, CDR2 FQGNSA. The CDR3 loop spans 15 amino acids. CDR3 region: CASSLSGPGVDTQYF. Written as DNA, the CDR3 is TGTGCCAGCAGCTTAAGCGGGCCGGGGGTAGATACGCAGTATTTT.

V and J are TRBV7-2 and TRBJ1-5, with a weak D call TRBD1 (6 bases). The V end lost 6 bases, the J end lost 4 bases, and 16 bases lay between the germline ends. This CDR3 has 15 residues. Germline values: CDR1 SGHTA, CDR2 FQGNSA. The DNA for the CDR3 is TGTGCCAGCAGTCCACAGGGCAGTCTAAATCAGCCCCAGCATTTT. This gives the protein CASSPQGSLNQPQHF.

J is TRBJ2-1 and V is TRBV18; tentatively, D is TRBD1 or TRBD2 (5 bases each). Germline CDR1 is KGHSH and CDR2 is LQKENI. V lost 6 bases and J 9 bases, leaving 12 bases between the germline ends. The length of the CDR3 is 12 residues. The CDR3 nucleotides are TGTGCCAGCTCCCGGGACGTCAGTGAGCAGTTCTTC. It specifies CASSRDVSEQFF. The variable domain in full, completed from reference TRBV18 and TRBJ2-1, reads NAGVMQNPRHLVRRRGQEARLRCSPMKGHSHVYWYRQLPEEGLKFMVYLQKENIIDESGMPKERFSAEFPKEGPSILRIQQVVRGDSAAYFCASSRDVSEQFFGPGTRLTVL.

CDR3 DNA sequence: TGTGCCAGCAGCGTAGTATCGGCCGGAGTGAACACTGAAGCTTTCTTT. It specifies CASSVVSAGVNTEAFF. The gene calls are TRBV9 and TRBJ1-1; the D is unclear. Germline V CDR1 and CDR2: SGDLS, YYNGEE. CDR3 size: 16 residues. Trimming removed 0 bases from V and 0 bases from J, with 12 bases in between.

The chain couples TRBV7-6 to TRBJ1-4, with TRBD1 identical over 11 bases. The CDR3 runs to 15 residues. CDR1 is SGHVS, CDR2 FNYEAQ, per germline. The ends lost 5 bases at V and 7 bases at J; junction bases unmatched: 6. The CDR3 is CASSRRGQGGEKLFF. The CDR3 region has the DNA TGTGCCAGCAGCCGGCGGGGACAGGGGGGTGAAAAACTGTTTTTT.

In this sample, this clone turned up a few times. Within the sample, other DNA sequences also encode this same CDR3. This chain joins TRBV7-8 and TRBJ2-1; 8 positions match TRBD2. The ends lost 2 bases at V and 0 bases at J; junction bases unmatched: 0. Germline CDR1 is SGHVS and CDR2 is FQNEAQ. The CDR3 loop spans 15 amino acids. CDR3 sequence reads: CASSLLAGSYNEQFF. Here the CDR3 DNA reads TGTGCCAGCAGCTTACTAGCGGGCTCCTACAATGAGCAGTTCTTC.

This clone was detected only a few times. This chain links TRBV7-6 with TRBJ2-7; weak D call: TRBD2 (5 bases). Germline V lookup: CDR1 SGHVS, CDR2 FNYEAQ. The CDR3 sequence is 16 residues long. Trimming shortened V by 4 bases and J by 6 bases, and 22 bases separated the two germline ends. The CDR3 loop is CASSSPGKRPGSEQYF. In DNA, the CDR3 is TGTGCCAGCAGCTCGCCAGGCAAACGGCCGGGGTCCGAGCAGTACTTC. The full variable domain, with the rest looked up from reference TRBV7-6 and TRBJ2-7, is GAGVSQSPRYKVTKRGQDVALRCDPISGHVSLYWYRQALGQGPEFLTYFNYEAQQDKSGLPNDRFSAERPEGSISTLTIQRTEQRDSAMYRCASSSPGKRPGSEQYFGPGTRLTVT.

This clone was detected once. The V gene is TRBV6-5, the J gene TRBJ1-5, with TRBD1 matching over 9 bases. CDR1 and CDR2 from the germline V gene are MNHEY and SVGAGI. The CDR3 extends over 14 amino acids. V was pared by 5 bases and J by 6 bases, with 5 bases of the junction left unmatched. The CDR3 DNA sequence: TGTGCCAGCAGTCCGGGACAGGGATTTCAGCCCCAGCATTTT. It yields the protein CASSPGQGFQPQHF.

This clone was seen a few times. This chain connects TRBV7-9 to TRBJ1-2; TRBD1 matches at 7 bases. Germline V CDR1 and CDR2: SEHNR, FQNEAQ (reference sequence). The CDR3 is made up of 17 amino acids. Losses at the gene ends were 3 bases for V and 3 bases for J; bases not matched to a gene: 13. As DNA, the CDR3 is TGTGCCAGCAGCTTCTCCGGGACAGTCCCCCTGCACTATGGCTACACCTTC. As protein: CASSFSGTVPLHYGYTF.

The chain employs TRBV15 and TRBJ1-5; D not resolved. The CDR3 runs 13 residues. Germline V gene sequence: CDR1 LNHNV, CDR2 YYDKDF (reference sequence). V dropped 1 base and J dropped 4 bases, with 5 bases sitting between them. The CDR3 coding sequence is TGTGCCACCAGCAGAGTTCGGAATCAGCCCCAGCATTTT. Encoded protein: CATSRVRNQPQHF.

In this sample, this clone turned up a few times. J is TRBJ2-5 and V is TRBV7-9; weak D call: TRBD2 (6 bases). Trimming cost V 5 bases and J 0 bases, with 10 bases left between them. The CDR3 totals 14 residues. Germline lookup yields CDR1 SEHNR and CDR2 FQNEAQ (reference sequence). CDR3 DNA: TGTGCCAGCAGCCGCGGGGTTAACCAAGAGACCCAGTACTTC. This codes for CASSRGVNQETQYF. The full variable domain, rest sourced from reference TRBV7-9 and TRBJ2-5, is DTGVSQNPRHKITKRGQNVTFRCDPISEHNRLYWYRQTLGQGPEFLTYFQNEAQLEKSRLLSDRFSAERPKGSFSTLEIQRTEQGDSAMYLCASSRGVNQETQYFGPGTRLLVL.

This clone was detected a few times. The V and J genes are TRBV11-2 and TRBJ2-5; D not certain. Germline V gives CDR1 SGHAT, CDR2 FQNNGV. This CDR3 contains 13 residues. Trimming left V 4 bases short and J 2 bases short, with 8 bases between. Written as DNA, the CDR3 is TGTGCCAGCAGCTACATTACACAAGAGACCCAGTACTTC. It translates to CASSYITQETQYF.

J is TRBJ2-3 and V is TRBV10-3, with D possibly being TRBD1 (6 bases). V lost 9 bases and J lost 1, with 11 bases in between. CDR1 and CDR2 (germline): ENHRY, SYGVKD. The CDR3 has 13 amino acids. CDR3 DNA: TGTGCCATTCGGACAGTGGGCACAGATACGCAGTATTTT. Residues: CAIRTVGTDTQYF.

This clone turned up a few times. The V gene is TRBV25-1, the J gene TRBJ2-5, with 7 bases fitting TRBD2. The CDR3 length is 15 residues. V trimming: 8 bases; J trimming: 5 bases; junction bases outside the gene matches: 14. CDR1 and CDR2 from the germline V gene are MGHDK and SYGVNS. The CDR3 DNA reads TGTGCCAGCGCCCTGGGAGGGGCCCGTGGGGAGACCCAGTACTTC. Its translation is CASALGGARGETQYF.

The rearrangement links TRBV10-3 to TRBJ2-6; D tentatively fits TRBD1 or TRBD2 (5 bases each). Deletions cut 7 bases from V and 0 bases from J, with 13 bases between. The CDR3 loop spans 16 amino acids. Germline CDR1 is ENHRY and CDR2 is SYGVKD. The CDR3 sequence: CAIIGGGDSGANVLTF. The CDR3 DNA is TGTGCCATCATTGGGGGTGGGGACTCTGGGGCCAACGTCCTGACTTTC.

The chain recombines TRBV6-1 with TRBJ2-7; a weak D match, TRBD1 (5 bases). Germline CDR1 is MNHNS and CDR2 is SASEGT. V lost 3 bases and J lost 0, with 9 bases in between. CDR3 length: 14 amino acids. This CDR3 is CASSDMTDSYEQYF. The CDR3 DNA follows: TGTGCCAGCAGTGATATGACAGACTCCTACGAGCAGTACTTC.

This clone was counted between two and nine times. CDR3 sequence (DNA): TGTGCCAGCAGTTTATCGGAAGGGCGGCGCTATGGCTACACCTTC. This codes for CASSLSEGRRYGYTF. The chain employs TRBV27 and TRBJ1-2; D unclear. The germline CDR1 and CDR2 sequences are MNHEY and SMNVEV (reference sequence). Trimming took off 0 bases at V and 4 bases at J, with 12 bases between the two ends. The CDR3 covers 15 residues.

The chain uses TRBV2 and TRBJ2-7, with 9 bases that match TRBD2. The length of the CDR3 is 17 residues. The germline V gene has CDR1 SNHLY and CDR2 FYNNEI. Trimming removed 2 bases from V and 7 bases from J; junction bases left unmatched: 15. The CDR3 reads CASSERPPSGRSREQYF. Written as DNA, the CDR3 is TGTGCCAGCAGTGAACGTCCCCCGAGCGGGAGGTCTCGGGAGCAGTACTTC.

This clone was detected only a few times. This chain uses TRBV9 with TRBJ2-7; TRBD1 or TRBD2 may be the D gene (5 bases each). There are 15 residues in the CDR3. Germline CDR1 is SGDLS and CDR2 is YYNGEE. V lost 4 bases and J lost 2, with 16 bases in between. CDR3 residues: CASSPQGRPAYEQYF. In DNA, the CDR3 is TGTGCCAGCAGCCCCCAGGGACGGCCGGCCTACGAGCAGTACTTC.

The sample holds a few counts of this clone. The rearrangement uses TRBV5-4 and TRBJ2-7; D is undetermined. The CDR3 is 13 amino acids. Germline V gene data show CDR1 as SGHNT and CDR2 as YYREEE (reference sequence). Trimming left V 3 bases short and J 6 bases short, with 13 bases between. The CDR3 DNA is TGTGCCAGCAGCTCACAGCAAGCCGGCGAGCAGTACTTC. Amino acids: CASSSQQAGEQYF.

The rearrangement uses TRBV5-6 and TRBJ2-3; D is possibly TRBD2 (6 bases). The germline V and J ends were trimmed by 2 bases and 2 bases, with 9 bases remaining between them. The CDR3 is 14 residues long. CDR1 is SGHDT and CDR2 is YYEEEE in the germline V gene. Here the CDR3 reads CASSFRGNTDTQYF. The CDR3 nucleotides read TGTGCCAGCAGCTTTCGCGGGAACACAGATACGCAGTATTTT.